Sequencing of this T cell receptor (beta chain) was carried out in a study of beta chain features in type 1 diabetes. In the study overall: Healthy donors and patients showed comparable age, gender and cell yields. Study-wide points: Equally in patients and controls, PCR might preferentially amplify shorter templates. Still unanswered here is whether HLA type influences TCRB rearrangement. Researchers report that Type 1 diabetes patients had moderately but significantly shorter TCRB CDR3s across all four CD4+ subsets.

CDR3 length equals 15 residues. V shed 0 bases, J shed 6 bases, and the junction held 6 bases outside the gene matches. Germline V lookup: CDR1 SQVTM, CDR2 ANQGSEA. All of the isolated RNA was reverse transcribed, so expressed TCRB transcripts were sequenced. Produced via immunoSEQ multiplex PCR; TCRdb's table is partial and in-frame only. The sample lists 200,000 to 300,000 clones; roughly a tenth were seen once. This clone showed up just a few times. Its specificity is unknown. The sequence came from a young man with type 1 diabetes. The sample consisted of naive CD4+ T cells from blood. J is TRBJ2-2 and V is TRBV29-1; 8 bases map to TRBD2. CDR3 coding DNA: TGCAGCGTTGAAGAGCGGGGGGCGGGATCCGGGGAGCTGTTTTTT. Protein product: CSVEERGAGSGELFF.